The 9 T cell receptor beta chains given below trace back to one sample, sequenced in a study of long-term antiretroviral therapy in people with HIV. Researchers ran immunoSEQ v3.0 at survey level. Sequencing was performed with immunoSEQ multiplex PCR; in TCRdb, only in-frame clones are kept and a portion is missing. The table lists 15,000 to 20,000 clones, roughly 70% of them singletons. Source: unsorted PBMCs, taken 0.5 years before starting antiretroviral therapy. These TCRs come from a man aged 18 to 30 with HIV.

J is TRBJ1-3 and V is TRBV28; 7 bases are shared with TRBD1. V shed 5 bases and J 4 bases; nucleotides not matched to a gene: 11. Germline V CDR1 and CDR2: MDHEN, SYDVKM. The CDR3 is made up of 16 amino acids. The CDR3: CASSPDRERGGNTIYF. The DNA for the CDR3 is TGTGCCAGCAGTCCCGACAGGGAACGAGGAGGAAACACCATATATTTT.

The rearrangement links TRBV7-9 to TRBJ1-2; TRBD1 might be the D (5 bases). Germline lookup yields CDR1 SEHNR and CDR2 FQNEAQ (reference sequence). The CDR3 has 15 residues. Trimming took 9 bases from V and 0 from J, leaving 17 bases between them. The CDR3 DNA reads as TGTGCCAGTGCCCCGTTGCAGGGTACTAACTATGGCTACACCTTC. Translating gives CASAPLQGTNYGYTF.

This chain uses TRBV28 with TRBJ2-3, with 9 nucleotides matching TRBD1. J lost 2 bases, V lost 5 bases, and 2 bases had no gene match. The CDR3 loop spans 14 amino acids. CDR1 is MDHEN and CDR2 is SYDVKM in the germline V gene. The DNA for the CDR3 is TGTGCCAGCAGTGGGACAGGGATCACAGATACGCAGTATTTT. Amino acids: CASSGTGITDTQYF.

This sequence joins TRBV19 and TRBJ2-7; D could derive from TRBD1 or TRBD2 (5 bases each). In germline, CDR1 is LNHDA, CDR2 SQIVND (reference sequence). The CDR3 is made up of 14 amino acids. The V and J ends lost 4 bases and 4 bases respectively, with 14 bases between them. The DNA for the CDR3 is TGTGCCAGTAGTAACACCGGGACGGGTTACGAGCAGTACTTC. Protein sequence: CASSNTGTGYEQYF.

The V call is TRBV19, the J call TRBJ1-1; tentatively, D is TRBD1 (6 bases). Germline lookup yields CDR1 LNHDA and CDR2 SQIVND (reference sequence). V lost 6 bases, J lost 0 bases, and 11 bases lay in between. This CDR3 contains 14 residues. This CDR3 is CASSWTVMNTEAFF. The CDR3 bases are TGTGCCAGTAGCTGGACAGTGATGAACACTGAAGCTTTCTTT.

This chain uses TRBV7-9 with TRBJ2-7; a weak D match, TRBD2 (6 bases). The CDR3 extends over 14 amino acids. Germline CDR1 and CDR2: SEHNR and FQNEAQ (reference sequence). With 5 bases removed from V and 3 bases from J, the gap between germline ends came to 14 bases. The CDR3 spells CASSITGRGYEQYF. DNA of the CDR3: TGTGCCAGCAGCATTACCGGGAGAGGCTACGAGCAGTACTTC.

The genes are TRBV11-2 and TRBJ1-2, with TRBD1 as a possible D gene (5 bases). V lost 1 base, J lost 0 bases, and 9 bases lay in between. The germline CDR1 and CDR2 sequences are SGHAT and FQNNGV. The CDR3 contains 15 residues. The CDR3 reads CASSLGGLANYGYTF. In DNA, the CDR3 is TGTGCCAGCAGCTTAGGGGGGTTAGCTAACTATGGCTACACCTTC.

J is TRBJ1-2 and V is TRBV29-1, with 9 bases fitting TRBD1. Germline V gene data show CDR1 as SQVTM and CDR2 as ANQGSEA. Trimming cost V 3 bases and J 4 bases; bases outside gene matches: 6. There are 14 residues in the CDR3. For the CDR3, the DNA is TGCAGCGTTGAGGGGGACAGGGACTTCTATGGCTACACCTTC. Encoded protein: CSVEGDRDFYGYTF. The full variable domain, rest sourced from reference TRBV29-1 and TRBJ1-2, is SAVISQKPSRDICQRGTSLTIQCQVDSQVTMMFWYRQQPGQSLTLIATANQGSEATYESGFVIDKFPISRPNLTFSTLTVSNMSPEDSSIYLCSVEGDRDFYGYTFGSGTRLTVV.

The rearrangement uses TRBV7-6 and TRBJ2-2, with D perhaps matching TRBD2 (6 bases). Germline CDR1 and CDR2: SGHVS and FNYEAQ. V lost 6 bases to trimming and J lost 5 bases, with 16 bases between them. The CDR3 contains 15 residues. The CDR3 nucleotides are TGTGCCAGCAGATCGGACGCGGGGCGAACCGGGGAGCTGTTTTTT. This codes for CASRSDAGRTGELFF.